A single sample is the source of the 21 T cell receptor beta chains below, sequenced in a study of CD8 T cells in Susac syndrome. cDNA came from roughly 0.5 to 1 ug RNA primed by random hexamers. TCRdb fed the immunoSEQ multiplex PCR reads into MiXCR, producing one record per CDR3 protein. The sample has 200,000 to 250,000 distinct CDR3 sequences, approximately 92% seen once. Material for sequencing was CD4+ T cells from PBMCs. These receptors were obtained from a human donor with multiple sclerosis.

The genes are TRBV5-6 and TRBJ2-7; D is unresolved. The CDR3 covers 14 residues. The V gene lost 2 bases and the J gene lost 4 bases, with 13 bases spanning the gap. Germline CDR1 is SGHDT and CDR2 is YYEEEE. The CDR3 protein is CASSFGQTLYEQYV. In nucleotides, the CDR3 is TGTGCCAGCAGCTTCGGGCAAACTCTTTACGAGCAGTACGTC.

CDR3 bases: TGCGCCAGCAGCTTGGTAGCGGAACGGAACACCGGGGAGCTGTTTTTT. This encodes CASSLVAERNTGELFF. The V gene is TRBV5-1, the J gene TRBJ2-2; D perhaps matches TRBD2 (6 bases). This CDR3 region has 16 residues. The V end lost 0 bases, the J end lost 1 base, and 10 bases lay between the germline ends. The germline V gene encodes CDR1 SGHRS and CDR2 YFSETQ.

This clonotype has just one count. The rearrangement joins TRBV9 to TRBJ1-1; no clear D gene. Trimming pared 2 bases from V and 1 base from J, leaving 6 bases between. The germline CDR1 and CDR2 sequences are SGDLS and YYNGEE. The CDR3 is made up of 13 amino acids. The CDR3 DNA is TGTGCCAGCAGCGTCAACCCGAACACTGAAGCTTTCTTT. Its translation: CASSVNPNTEAFF.

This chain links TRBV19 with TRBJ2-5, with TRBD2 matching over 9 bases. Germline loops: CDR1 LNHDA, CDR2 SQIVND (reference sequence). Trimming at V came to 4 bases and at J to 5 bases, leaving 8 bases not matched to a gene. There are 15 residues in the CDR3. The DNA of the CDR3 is TGTGCCAGTAGTAGTGCGGGGGGGCCTTGGGAGACCCAGTACTTC. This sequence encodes CASSSAGGPWETQYF.

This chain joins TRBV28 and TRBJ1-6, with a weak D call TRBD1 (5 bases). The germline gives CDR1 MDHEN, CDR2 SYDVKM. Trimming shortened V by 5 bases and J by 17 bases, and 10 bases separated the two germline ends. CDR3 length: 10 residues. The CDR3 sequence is CASSHIGVHF. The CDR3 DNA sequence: TGTGCCAGCAGTCATATAGGGGTCCACTTT.

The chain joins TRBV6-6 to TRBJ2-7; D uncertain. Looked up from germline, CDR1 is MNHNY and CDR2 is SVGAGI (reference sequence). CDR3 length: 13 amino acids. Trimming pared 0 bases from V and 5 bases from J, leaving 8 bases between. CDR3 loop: CASSYSESNEQYV. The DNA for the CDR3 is TGTGCCAGCAGTTACTCGGAGTCGAACGAGCAGTACGTC.

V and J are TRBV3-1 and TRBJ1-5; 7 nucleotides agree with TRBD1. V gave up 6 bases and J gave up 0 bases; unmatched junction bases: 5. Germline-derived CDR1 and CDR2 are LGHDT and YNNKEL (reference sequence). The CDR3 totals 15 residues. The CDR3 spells CASSPDRDSNQPQHF. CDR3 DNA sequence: TGTGCCAGCAGTCCTGACAGGGATAGCAATCAGCCCCAGCATTTT.

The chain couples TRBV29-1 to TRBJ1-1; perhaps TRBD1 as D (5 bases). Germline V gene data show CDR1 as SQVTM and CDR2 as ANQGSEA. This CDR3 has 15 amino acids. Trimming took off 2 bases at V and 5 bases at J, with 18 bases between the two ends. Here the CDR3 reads CSVESWKGRGTEAFF. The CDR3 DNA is TGCAGCGTTGAAAGTTGGAAGGGGCGAGGTACTGAAGCTTTCTTT.

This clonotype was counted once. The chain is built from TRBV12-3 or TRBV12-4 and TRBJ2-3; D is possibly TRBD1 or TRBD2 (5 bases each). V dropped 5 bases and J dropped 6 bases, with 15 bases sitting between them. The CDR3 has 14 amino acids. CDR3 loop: CASSRDLGVDTQYF. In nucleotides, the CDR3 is TGTGCCAGCAGTCGCGACTTGGGGGTGGATACGCAGTATTTT.

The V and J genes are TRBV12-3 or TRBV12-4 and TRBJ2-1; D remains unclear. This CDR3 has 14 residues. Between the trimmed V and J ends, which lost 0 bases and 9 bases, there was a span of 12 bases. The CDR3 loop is CASSLAAQVGEQFF. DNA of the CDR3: TGTGCCAGCAGTTTAGCCGCCCAGGTCGGTGAGCAGTTCTTC.

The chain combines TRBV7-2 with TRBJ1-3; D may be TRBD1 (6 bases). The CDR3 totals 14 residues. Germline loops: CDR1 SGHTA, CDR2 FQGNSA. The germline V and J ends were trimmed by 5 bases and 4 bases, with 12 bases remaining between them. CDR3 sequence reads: CASSRQEMGNTIYF. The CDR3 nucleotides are TGTGCCAGCAGCCGACAGGAGATGGGAAACACCATATATTTT.

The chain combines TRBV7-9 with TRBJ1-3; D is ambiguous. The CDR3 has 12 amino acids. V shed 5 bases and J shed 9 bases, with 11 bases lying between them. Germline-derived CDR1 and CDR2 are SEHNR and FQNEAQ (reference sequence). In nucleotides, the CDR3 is TGTGCCAGCAGCCTGGGTATGGGCACCATATATTTT. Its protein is CASSLGMGTIYF.

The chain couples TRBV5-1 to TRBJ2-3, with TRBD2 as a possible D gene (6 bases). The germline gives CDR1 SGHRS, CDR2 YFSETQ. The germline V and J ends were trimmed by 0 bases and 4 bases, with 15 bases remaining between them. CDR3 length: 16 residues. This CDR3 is CASSLEGVAGPDTQYF. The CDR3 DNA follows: TGCGCCAGCAGCTTGGAGGGCGTCGCGGGGCCAGATACGCAGTATTTT.

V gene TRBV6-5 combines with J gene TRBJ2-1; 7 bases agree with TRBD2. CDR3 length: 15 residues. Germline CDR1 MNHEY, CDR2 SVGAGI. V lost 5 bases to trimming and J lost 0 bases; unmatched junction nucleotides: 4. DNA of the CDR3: TGTGCCAGCAGTCCTTTAGCGGGCTCCTACAATGAGCAGTTCTTC. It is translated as CASSPLAGSYNEQFF.

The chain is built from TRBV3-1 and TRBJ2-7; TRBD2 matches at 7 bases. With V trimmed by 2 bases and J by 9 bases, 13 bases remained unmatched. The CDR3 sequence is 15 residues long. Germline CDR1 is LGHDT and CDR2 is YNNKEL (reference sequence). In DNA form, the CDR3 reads TGTGCCAGCAGCCAATCGAGCGGGACCCGAGGTGGGCAGTACGTC. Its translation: CASSQSSGTRGGQYV.

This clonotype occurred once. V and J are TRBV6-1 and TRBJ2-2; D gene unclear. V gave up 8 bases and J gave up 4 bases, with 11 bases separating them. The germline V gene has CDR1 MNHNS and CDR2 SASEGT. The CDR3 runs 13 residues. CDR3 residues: CASGRRLTGELFF. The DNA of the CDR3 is TGTGCCAGCGGTCGAAGACTCACCGGGGAGCTGTTTTTT.

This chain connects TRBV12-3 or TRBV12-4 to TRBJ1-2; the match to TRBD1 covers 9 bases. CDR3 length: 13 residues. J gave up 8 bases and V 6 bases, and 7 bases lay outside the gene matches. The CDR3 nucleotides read TGTGCCAGCAGCCGGGACAGGGTCTGGGGCTACACCTTC. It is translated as CASSRDRVWGYTF.

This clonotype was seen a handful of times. Here the CDR3 reads CASSYRPGVSDEQYV. CDR3 nucleotide sequence: TGTGCCAGCAGTTACCGTCCCGGTGTCTCGGACGAGCAGTACGTC. This chain uses TRBV6-5 with TRBJ2-7, with unresolved D. Germline CDR1 is MNHEY and CDR2 is SVGAGI. V lost 2 bases and J lost 5, with 16 bases in between. This CDR3 spans 15 amino acids.

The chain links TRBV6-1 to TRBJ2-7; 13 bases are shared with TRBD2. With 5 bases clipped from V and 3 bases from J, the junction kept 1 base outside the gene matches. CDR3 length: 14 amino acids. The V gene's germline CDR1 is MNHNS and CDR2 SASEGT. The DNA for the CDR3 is TGTGCCAGCAGTAGGACTAGCGGGGGCTACGAGCAGTACGTC. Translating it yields CASSRTSGGYEQYV.

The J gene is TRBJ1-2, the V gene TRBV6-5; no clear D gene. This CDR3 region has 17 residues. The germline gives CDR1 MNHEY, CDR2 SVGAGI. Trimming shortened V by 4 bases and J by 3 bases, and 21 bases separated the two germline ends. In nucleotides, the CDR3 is TGTGCCAGCAGTTTGTCCGCGACATCCGCTGTAGACTATGGCTACACCTTC. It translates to CASSLSATSAVDYGYTF.

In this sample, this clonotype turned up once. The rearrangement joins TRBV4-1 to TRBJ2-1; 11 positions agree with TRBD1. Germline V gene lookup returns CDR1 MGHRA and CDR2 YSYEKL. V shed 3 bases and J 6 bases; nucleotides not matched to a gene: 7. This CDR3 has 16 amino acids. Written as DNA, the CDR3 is TGCGCCAGCAGCCAGGAAGGACAGGGGGCTTTCAATGAGCAGTTCTTC. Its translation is CASSQEGQGAFNEQFF.